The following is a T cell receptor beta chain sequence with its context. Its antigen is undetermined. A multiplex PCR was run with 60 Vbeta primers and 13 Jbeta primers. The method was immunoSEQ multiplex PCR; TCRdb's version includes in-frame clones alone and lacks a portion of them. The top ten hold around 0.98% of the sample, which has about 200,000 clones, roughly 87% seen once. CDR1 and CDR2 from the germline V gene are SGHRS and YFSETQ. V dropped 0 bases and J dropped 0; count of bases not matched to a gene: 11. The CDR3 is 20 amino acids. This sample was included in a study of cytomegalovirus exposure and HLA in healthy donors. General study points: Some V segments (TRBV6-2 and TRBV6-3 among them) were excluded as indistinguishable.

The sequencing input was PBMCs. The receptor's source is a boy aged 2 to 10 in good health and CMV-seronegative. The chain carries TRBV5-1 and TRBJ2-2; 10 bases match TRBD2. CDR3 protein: CASSLAKASGSYSNTGELFF. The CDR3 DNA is TGCGCCAGCAGCTTGGCAAAGGCTAGCGGGAGTTATTCGAACACCGGGGAGCTGTTTTTT.